This T cell receptor beta chain was recovered during a study of cytomegalovirus exposure and HLA in healthy donors (dated by TCRdb to about 2017). For the study in its entirety: An earlier analysis of 550 to 700 of the donors reported more than 250 Gb of sequence data and 100 million to 130 million unique TCR beta sequences from 150 million to 200 million T cells. On average, around 200,000 unique TCR beta nucleotide sequences were sequenced per donor among a few hundred genotyped donors of the cohort, with approximately 18% of those sequences being non-productive. High-throughput TCR immunosequencing, statistical association of individual TCRs with disease status, and machine learning were combined to predict cytomegalovirus infection status. Class I and class II HLA loci were covered by the typing at four-digit resolution. To study patterns of TCR occurrence, a later analysis re-analyzed previously published TCR beta repertoires from 700 or so donors and added high-resolution HLA genotyping. In a later genetic analysis, genome-wide SNP genotypes for about three fifths of the roughly 670 donors were used, and that subset was treated as a discovery cohort. Because of strong linkage in the cohort, roughly five DR-DQ haplotypes were treated as single units for association and clustering. The study profiled the T cell repertoires of under 700 subjects by immunosequencing and related them to cytomegalovirus serostatus. The study was designed to test whether signatures of past pathogen exposure could be identified by cataloging public T cell receptors. Roughly 300 gigabases of sequencing data and around 88 million unique TCR sequences made up an early release that covered around 640 HLA-typed donors. In an earlier analysis of 587 of the donors, high-throughput TCR beta sequencing was used to judge whether each TCR beta V gene segment behaved as functional or pseudogenic. The later analysis used no new phenotypic data to find candidate immune exposures, relying instead on TCR beta sequences and their occurrence across donors. Among the roughly 400 genotyped donors, around 81% belonged to the genetic ancestry cluster associated with self-reported Caucasian donors. Every discovery cohort repertoire had been produced on one sequencing platform. Donor age, sex, ethnicity and CMV serostatus were compiled together with the repertoire data. The number of typed donors differed by locus: about 629-630 for A, B, C, DRB1 and DQB1; some 540 for DQA1; approximately 610 for DPA1; and about 470 for DPB1. A separate validation cohort of roughly 130 different subjects was used in addition to the 666-subject first cohort.

Library method: the immunoSEQ multiplex PCR assay. For the multiplex PCR, a mixture combining 60 forward primers for TCR Vbeta segments and 13 reverse primers for TCR Jbeta segments was used. The CDR3 region of rearranged TCR beta genes was amplified from genomic DNA by a multiplex PCR assay. On the Illumina HiSeq System, the amplified TCR beta libraries were sequenced as 87-base-pair reads. As for how the authors treated the data: A later analysis counted around 72 million unique TCR beta chains across the 550 to 750 repertoires, and 9.5 million to 11 million of these chains were shared by at least two donors. Raw reads were error-corrected and collapsed into unique sequences by a nearest-neighbor algorithm in which closely related sequences were merged to remove PCR and sequencing errors. CDR3 sequences were aligned to IMGT reference sequences to assign V, D and J gene segments. Each retained sequence needed at least a six-nucleotide match to both a V gene segment and a J gene segment. Rearrangements were called productive when the CDR3 lacked stop codons and stayed in frame with V and J; all others were non-productive. Following IMGT convention, CDR3 was defined as the stretch from the second conserved V-encoded cysteine to the conserved J-encoded phenylalanine. Sequences without an unambiguous match to a single V gene segment were excluded from the earlier analysis of a few hundred of the donors. An earlier analysis of a few hundred of the donors classified V segments as functional when productive rearrangements were above 56.7% and as segregating when the standard deviation between donors was above 5%. To diagnose cytomegalovirus status from the catalog of TCR beta chain sequences, a statistical classification framework was built. In a later analysis, V and J genes were assigned by comparing TCR nucleotide sequences against IMGT/GENE-DB human TR gene sequences. Using the TCRdist pipeline, a later analysis assigned CDR3 sequences along with most-parsimonious VDJ recombination scenarios. In a later analysis, every TCR beta chain was defined by the combination of its CDR3 amino acid sequence and its V-gene family, and reads without a unique V-gene family were dropped. In a later analysis, 450 to 600 highly shared, low-generation-probability nucleotide sequences were removed to address suspected cross-contamination and a sequencing artifact. In a later analysis, a clonal expansion index was calculated for each public chain from normalized within-repertoire ranks of inferred template counts. Generation probabilities in a later analysis came from a VDJ recombination model fitted to out-of-frame rearrangements, and those results were checked against IGoR. In a later analysis, TCR-TCR, TCR-HLA and TCR-CMV co-occurrence was scored with hypergeometric tests, and a repertoire-size bias correction was applied to TCR pairs. False discovery rates were estimated in a later analysis by permuting HLA or CMV assignments 20 times. In a later analysis, co-occurring TCRs were grouped using DBSCAN, with TCRdist sequence similarity added in when clustering inside HLA-allele-positive subsets. Repertoires with fewer than 30,000 or more than 120,000 public chains were left out of co-occurrence clustering, as were four to six repertoires with anomalous nucleotide sharing. Entries here come from immuneACCESS through TCRdb and include only in-frame sequences with V and J called. Some clones fail to appear in such tables; in the studies checked, an unresolved V gene covers under half of the shortfall, and the cause of the remainder is unknown. That table furnishes V, J and clone size, whereas the DNA furnished D and trimming. This sample is represented by 130,000 to 150,000 clones; 65% to 85% of them were singletons. Together, the top ten hold roughly 6.7% of the sample.

The cohort consisted of 670 or so healthy bone marrow donors. At the time of sampling, all cohort members were nominally healthy, though unrecorded immune exposures were likely present. The donor tested CMV seropositive, placing the donor among the 289 seropositive members of the cohort. Every donor gave a peripheral blood sample, and the peripheral blood mononuclear cells from that sample were used for TCR beta sequencing. Genomic DNA extraction from the blood cell samples was performed with the Qiagen DNeasy Blood Extraction Kit. This clone was seen once. Its antigen is still unknown. Nothing much larger sits one base from this clone, and base qualities are not available. What the research found in general, with its limitations: A later analysis found that TCR association rates varied across HLA loci, with DRB1 alleles showing the most associated TCRs and HLA-C alleles the fewest. At a false discovery rate of 0.05, a later analysis linked under 20,000 TCR beta sequences to specific HLA alleles. Most CMV-associated TCR beta chains appeared to be HLA-restricted in a later analysis, and the HLA associations seemed to be driven largely by CMV exposure. According to a later genetic analysis, donors in an Asian-associated ancestry cluster had fewer N-insertions in productive TCRs than the approximately 700-donor mean. A total of some 180 TCR beta chains were listed by the study as associated with cytomegalovirus. Because counts were too low, some 17 rarely observed V segments, including chromosome 9 orphons, were excluded from the earlier analysis of some 590 of the donors. Because HLA typing was unavailable for some donors at each locus, only the typed subset was used in association tests. Correlated functional status among segregating V segments might be attributable to linkage disequilibrium, but an unknown experimental factor could not be ruled out. A later analysis reported that several top co-occurrence clusters appeared linked to parvovirus B19, influenza, CMV and Epstein-Barr virus. Assigning TCR associations to individual alleles was difficult when HLA alleles, especially DR and DQ, strongly co-occurred. In vitro tests confirmed that a few of the cytomegalovirus-associated TCR beta chains recognize cytomegalovirus antigens. A further reported finding was that TCR beta sequences accurately predicted the HLA-A and HLA-B alleles for most subjects in the first cohort. Most TCR sequences were observed very rarely across donors, whereas some public TCRs were present in many individuals. Sequencing depth was assumed to be roughly uniform across donors in the presence/absence analyses, though that assumption may not hold. In a later genetic analysis, a missense DCLRE1C variant was associated with V-gene and J-gene trimming of TCR beta chains, and the association was replicated in an independent cohort. The sequencing pipeline was judged likely to have produced a cluster of highly shared sequence variants as a technical artifact. An earlier analysis of 587 of the donors showed that most TCR beta V segments appeared in productive rearrangements either about 87% or about 30% of the time, which broadly matched IMGT annotations. According to the authors, the approach could potentially be generalized to other disease states and immunological phenotypes. This cohort had only TCR beta chains sequenced, and the lack of alpha or paired-chain data limited which features could be detected. In a later analysis, HLA-associated TCR beta chains showed more clonal expansion and lower generation probabilities than non-associated chains that were equally common. In both the original and validation cohorts, the classifier was reported to diagnose cytomegalovirus status with high specificity and sensitivity. Immune exposure information for the cohort was limited to CMV serostatus.

This clonotype originated in a woman aged 40 to 50 in good health and CMV-seropositive. Input material: PBMCs.

The nucleotide sequence reads as follows: TGTGCCAGCAGCTCACAGGGTACCGAGACCCAGTACTTC. This encodes CASSSQGTETQYF. The rearranged chain carries TRBV11-2 and TRBJ2-5, with TRBD1 perhaps the D gene, on 6 matching bases. From the cysteine up to the phenylalanine, the CDR3 has a length of 13 residues. The retained sequence is limited to the CDR3, 39 bases, with the frame set at the first base. Based on the germline V gene, the CDR1 and CDR2 sequences are SGHAT and FQNNGV. V gives up 4 bases and J gives up 5 bases, and the segment between their germline ends measures 11 bases.